Reported below is one T cell receptor (beta chain). The target antigen is unknown. TCRdb re-called the RT-PCR reads with MiXCR, one entry per CDR3 protein. The sample holds hundreds of thousands of distinct CDR3 sequences, approximately 15% seen once. The ends were cut back, 0 bases at V and 6 bases at J, with 11 bases in the middle. CDR3 length: 15 residues. Germline V gene lookup returns CDR1 LGHNA and CDR2 YNFKEQ. This entry is derived from a study of response to subunit inactivated influenza vaccine. Study-wide results and limits: The authors suggested that every seasonal influenza vaccination recruits few new T cells.

Sequences were derived from PBMCs from blood, sampled 14 to 15 days before vaccination. V usage is TRBV4-2 and J usage is TRBJ2-2; D is uncertain. The TCR comes from a man aged 50 or older who received an inactivated influenza vaccine. CDR3 amino acids: CASSQDLKGPGELFF. In DNA, the CDR3 is TGTGCCAGCAGCCAAGATCTAAAAGGGCCCGGGGAGCTGTTTTTT.